The 32 T cell receptor beta chains below come from one sample, sequenced in a study of blood T cell repertoires in COVID-19. TCRdb keeps only in-frame clones here, not all; method: immunoSEQ multiplex PCR. The table shows some 77,000 clones, with over 80% occurring only once. Sequencing input: peripheral blood. Receptors originate from a woman aged 60-75 years with acute or convalescent COVID-19.

The chain combines TRBV19 with TRBJ1-6; 10 nucleotides line up with TRBD1. CDR1 LNHDA and CDR2 SQIVND come from the germline V gene (reference sequence). CDR3 length: 16 amino acids. With 5 bases clipped from V and 10 bases from J, the junction kept 11 bases outside the gene matches. CDR3 loop: CASSSFSGTGVSPLHF. The CDR3 nucleotides read TGTGCCAGTAGTTCCTTCTCCGGGACAGGGGTATCACCCCTCCACTTT.

The rearrangement joins TRBV7-2 to TRBJ1-3; D may be TRBD1 (5 bases). With 4 bases removed from V and 0 bases from J, the gap between germline ends came to 10 bases. Germline values: CDR1 SGHTA, CDR2 FQGNSA. The CDR3 is 15 amino acids. The CDR3 nucleotides read TGTGCCAGCAGCTCAAAGGGGCCCTCTGGAAACACCATATATTTT. Amino acid sequence: CASSSKGPSGNTIYF.

The V call is TRBV2, the J call TRBJ1-3, with D maybe TRBD1 (6 bases). The CDR3 has 14 residues. The germline CDR1 and CDR2 sequences are SNHLY and FYNNEI. V shed 7 bases and J shed 4 bases, with 14 bases lying between them. Written as DNA, the CDR3 is TGTGCCAGCACCCTACAGGGATCCGGAAACACCATATATTTT. It specifies CASTLQGSGNTIYF.

The chain uses TRBV19 and TRBJ1-1; D uncertain. The CDR3 totals 16 residues. V was trimmed by 2 bases and J by 1 base, leaving 14 bases between them. Germline CDR1 LNHDA, CDR2 SQIVND (reference sequence). The CDR3 DNA follows: TGTGCCAGTAGTATATGGCGAGGGTACGGGAACACTGAAGCTTTCTTT. Protein: CASSIWRGYGNTEAFF.

V usage is TRBV24-1 and J usage is TRBJ2-2, with D possibly being TRBD1 (6 bases). Germline CDR1 KGHDR, CDR2 SFDVKD. CDR3 length equals 15 residues. V gave up 3 bases and J gave up 5 bases, with 12 bases separating them. CDR3 residues: CATSDPQGTTGELFF. The CDR3 coding sequence is TGTGCCACCAGTGATCCGCAGGGGACGACCGGGGAGCTGTTTTTT.

This chain joins TRBV20-1 and TRBJ1-6; D gene uncertain. The CDR3 is 14 residues long. Germline V gives CDR1 DFQATT, CDR2 SNEGSKA (reference sequence). V lost 3 bases and J 0 bases, leaving 6 bases between the germline ends. In DNA, the CDR3 is TGCAGTGCTAGTTCGAGCTCCTATAATTCACCCCTCCACTTT. Amino acids: CSASSSSYNSPLHF.

This clone has just a few counts. The chain employs TRBV7-9 and TRBJ1-3, with TRBD1 matching over 7 bases. The CDR3 runs 15 residues. Per germline, CDR1 SEHNR and CDR2 FQNEAQ (reference sequence). V shed 2 bases, J shed 4 bases, and the junction held 5 bases outside the gene matches. The CDR3: CASSLQGGSGNTIYF. DNA for the CDR3: TGTGCCAGCAGCTTACAGGGGGGTTCAGGAAACACCATATATTTT. Full variable domain (missing parts from reference TRBV7-9 and TRBJ1-3): DTGVSQNPRHKITKRGQNVTFRCDPISEHNRLYWYRQTLGQGPEFLTYFQNEAQLEKSRLLSDRFSAERPKGSFSTLEIQRTEQGDSAMYLCASSLQGGSGNTIYFGEGSWLTVV.

Note on this clone: One junction end does not reproduce the germline sequence, and a read error may be involved. This sequence joins TRBV7-7 and TRBJ2-2; D gene unclear. CDR3 length equals 15 residues. Germline V gives CDR1 SSHAT, CDR2 FNYEAQ (reference sequence). The CDR3 protein is CASSRSRGNTGELFF. DNA of the CDR3: TGTGCTAGCAGCCGGAGCCGAGGGAACACCGGGGAGCTGTTTTTT.

The rearrangement joins TRBV28 to TRBJ2-3, with a weak D call TRBD1 (8 bases). The CDR3 totals 17 residues. V was shortened by 4 bases and J by 4 bases, with 21 bases between the two germline ends. The germline V gene encodes CDR1 MDHEN and CDR2 SYDVKM. CDR3 protein: CASSSGGGGLSSDTQYF. CDR3 sequence (DNA): TGTGCCAGCAGTTCAGGGGGCGGGGGATTGTCCTCAGATACGCAGTATTTT.

For this clone: At one end, the junction sequence differs from germline, possibly due to a read error. The chain is built from TRBV29-1 and TRBJ1-2, with a possible D match to TRBD1 (6 bases). This CDR3 is built from 13 residues. CDR1 is SQVTM, CDR2 ANQGSEA, per germline. In DNA form, the CDR3 reads TGCAGCGTGGAAGGACAGCCCGGGGGTGGCTACACCTTC. Translated: CSVEGQPGGGYTF.

The rearrangement joins TRBV5-6 to TRBJ2-7; TRBD1 matches at 8 bases. CDR3 size: 15 residues. V was clipped by 4 bases and J by 3 bases; unmatched bases: 9. Germline V CDR1 and CDR2: SGHDT, YYEEEE. The chain's CDR3 is CASSLTTGGFYEQYF. DNA of the CDR3: TGTGCCAGCAGCCTTACAACAGGGGGATTCTACGAGCAGTACTTC.

J is TRBJ1-1 and V is TRBV11-2; D is unclear. CDR3 length: 14 amino acids. Germline lookup yields CDR1 SGHAT and CDR2 FQNNGV. Deletions cut 4 bases from V and 4 bases from J, with 13 bases between. CDR3 amino acids: CASSSIARITEAFF. CDR3 nucleotides: TGTGCCAGCAGCTCCATAGCGCGTATCACTGAAGCTTTCTTT.

This chain joins TRBV2 and TRBJ1-1, with 7 nucleotides matching TRBD1. Germline V gene sequence: CDR1 SNHLY, CDR2 FYNNEI. This CDR3 spans 14 amino acids. Trimming cost V 5 bases and J 4 bases; bases outside gene matches: 7. CDR3 in amino acids: CASSPQGYSTEAFF. The DNA of the CDR3 is TGTGCCAGCAGTCCACAGGGGTATAGCACTGAAGCTTTCTTT.

This clone was recorded only once. J is TRBJ2-5 and V is TRBV7-8, with D maybe TRBD1 (5 bases). The length of the CDR3 is 17 residues. Germline V gene lookup returns CDR1 SGHVS and CDR2 FQNEAQ. Trimming took off 7 bases at V and 1 base at J, with 22 bases between the two ends. CDR3 sequence: CASTKRPRALGQETQYF. DNA for the CDR3: TGTGCCAGCACCAAACGGCCCAGGGCCCTCGGCCAAGAGACCCAGTACTTC.

CDR3 sequence: CASSQAGGPSGNTIYF. The CDR3 region has the DNA TGTGCCAGCAGCCAAGCCGGGGGGCCGTCTGGAAACACCATATATTTT. The chain recombines TRBV3-1 (or the pseudogene TRBV3-2) with TRBJ1-3; TRBD1 might be the D (6 bases). Trimming left V 1 base short and J 1 base short, with 11 bases between. The length of the CDR3 is 16 residues. The germline CDR1 and CDR2 sequences are LGHDT and YNNKEL (reference sequence).

CDR3 sequence reads: CAISEVSGGQTQYF. The CDR3 region has the DNA TGTGCCATCAGTGAAGTCTCGGGGGGGCAGACCCAGTACTTC. The chain recombines TRBV10-3 with TRBJ2-5, with 8 positions matching TRBD2. Germline assignment: CDR1 ENHRY and CDR2 SYGVKD. The V and J ends lost 3 bases and 6 bases, in that order; junction bases with no gene match: 6. CDR3 length equals 14 residues.

This clone was seen only once. J is TRBJ1-1 and V is TRBV15; TRBD1 is a possible D gene (6 bases). There are 15 residues in the CDR3. Per the germline V gene, CDR1 is LNHNV and CDR2 is YYDKDF (reference sequence). V was cut by 4 bases and J by 4 bases, with 16 bases left in between. This CDR3 is CATSKEGTIGTEAFF. CDR3 DNA: TGTGCCACCAGCAAAGAAGGGACAATTGGCACTGAAGCTTTCTTT.

This clone was observed a few times. Here the CDR3 DNA reads TGTGCCACCAGTGACCGCGGACAGGGGGCCCTCCACTATGGCTACACCTTC. Translated, it gives CATSDRGQGALHYGYTF. V usage is TRBV24-1 and J usage is TRBJ1-2; TRBD1 matches at 11 bases. Germline CDR1 is KGHDR and CDR2 is SFDVKD. The CDR3 covers 17 residues. V dropped 4 bases and J dropped 3; count of bases not matched to a gene: 9.

The chain uses TRBV7-9 and TRBJ1-1; possibly TRBD1 for D (6 bases). The V end lost 5 bases, the J end lost 0 bases, and 13 bases lay between the germline ends. Germline V gene data show CDR1 as SEHNR and CDR2 as FQNEAQ (reference sequence). This CDR3 comprises 15 residues. CDR3 bases: TGTGCCAGCAGCATCGGACAGAGCTTGAACACTGAAGCTTTCTTT. This translates into CASSIGQSLNTEAFF.

This clone showed up just a few times. The V and J genes are TRBV14 and TRBJ1-2; no clear D. The CDR3 loop spans 15 amino acids. Looked up from germline, CDR1 is SGHDN and CDR2 is FVKESK. Trimming removed 3 bases from V and 3 bases from J, with 14 bases in between. The chain's CDR3 is CASSQQDSYDYGYTF. CDR3 DNA sequence: TGTGCCAGCAGCCAGCAGGACTCCTATGACTATGGCTACACCTTC. Combining the CDR3 with reference TRBV14 and TRBJ1-2 gives the whole variable domain EAGVTQFPSHSVIEKGQTVTLRCDPISGHDNLYWYRRVMGKEIKFLLHFVKESKQDESGMPNNRFLAERTGGTYSTLKVQPAELEDSGVYFCASSQQDSYDYGYTFGSGTRLTVV.

The chain carries TRBV30 and TRBJ2-3, with D hard to call. The CDR3 consists of 14 residues. Trimming left V 4 bases short and J 2 bases short, with 13 bases between. Per the germline V gene, CDR1 is GTSNPN and CDR2 is SVGIG (reference sequence). The CDR3 coding sequence is TGTGCCTGGAACCACCTAAGCCACACAGATACGCAGTATTTT. Translating gives CAWNHLSHTDTQYF.

The chain carries TRBV3-1 (or the pseudogene TRBV3-2) and TRBJ1-3; TRBD1 matches 8 bases. Looked up from germline, CDR1 is LGHDT and CDR2 is YNNKEL (reference sequence). V dropped 4 bases and J dropped 1; count of bases not matched to a gene: 9. CDR3 size: 17 residues. The DNA for the CDR3 is TGTGCCAGCAGCCCGATGGGACAGGCGGCTTCTGGAAACACCATATATTTT. Translating it yields CASSPMGQAASGNTIYF.

This clone was seen a few times. The junction shows a germline mismatch at one end, possibly a read error. The chain couples TRBV6-6 to TRBJ1-1, with D perhaps matching TRBD1 (6 bases). This CDR3 region has 14 residues. Germline lookup yields CDR1 MNHNY and CDR2 SVGAGI (reference sequence). The CDR3 coding sequence is TGTGCCAGCAGTTACGGACAGAGCAACAGTGAAGCTTTCTTT. Its translation is CASSYGQSNSEAFF.

The chain links TRBV7-2 to TRBJ2-3; 12 nucleotides align to TRBD2. J gave up 1 base and V 4 bases, and 3 bases lay outside the gene matches. In germline, CDR1 is SGHTA, CDR2 FQGNSA. The CDR3 is 16 residues long. The CDR3 region has the DNA TGTGCCAGCAGCTCTAGACTAGCGGGAGGCACAGATACGCAGTATTTT. It encodes CASSSRLAGGTDTQYF.

The chain joins TRBV19 to TRBJ2-7, with 9 bases fitting TRBD1. CDR1 and CDR2 (germline): LNHDA, SQIVND (reference sequence). This CDR3 has 15 residues. V lost 3 bases and J lost 1; bases outside the gene matches: 4. CDR3 protein: CASSIFGQGSYEQYF. CDR3 nucleotides: TGTGCCAGTAGTATTTTTGGACAGGGGTCCTACGAGCAGTACTTC. Full variable domain (rest looked up from reference TRBV19 and TRBJ2-7): DGGITQSPKYLFRKEGQNVTLSCEQNLNHDAMYWYRQDPGQGLRLIYYSQIVNDFQKGDIAEGYSVSREKKESFPLTVTSAQKNPTAFYLCASSIFGQGSYEQYFGPGTRLTVT.

The chain is built from TRBV12-3 or TRBV12-4 and TRBJ1-5, with D possibly matching TRBD1 (5 bases). The CDR3 spans 11 residues. V shed 5 bases and J shed 15 bases, with 14 bases lying between them. The CDR3 DNA is TGTGCCAGCAGTCACGGGACTCTCACGCATTTT. Translated: CASSHGTLTHF.

In DNA, the CDR3 is TGTGCCAACGATTTTACGGGGGGCGGATATGGAAACATTCAGTACTTC. Protein sequence: CANDFTGGGYGNIQYF. The chain carries TRBV28 and TRBJ2-4, with D possibly TRBD2 on 7 matching bases. CDR1 MDHEN and CDR2 SYDVKM come from the germline V gene. This CDR3 has 16 residues. V was shortened by 10 bases and J by 6 bases, with 25 bases between the two germline ends.

The V call is TRBV9, the J call TRBJ2-1; tentative D call: TRBD2 (6 bases). The germline gives CDR1 SGDLS, CDR2 YYNGEE. Trimming removed 0 bases at V and 6 bases at J, with 25 bases between. The CDR3 spans 19 residues. CDR3 loop: CASSVAGLLDPHHINEQFF. The CDR3 DNA sequence: TGTGCCAGCAGCGTAGCGGGACTCTTAGACCCCCACCACATCAATGAGCAGTTCTTC.

This clone has just a few counts. The chain recombines TRBV28 with TRBJ1-6; the D is unclear. Trimming removed 5 bases from V and 7 bases from J, with 12 bases in between. The CDR3 covers 14 residues. Per germline, CDR1 MDHEN and CDR2 SYDVKM. The CDR3 here is CASSNRGRNSPLHF. The CDR3 bases are TGTGCCAGCAGTAACCGGGGTCGGAATTCACCCCTCCACTTT.

The chain carries TRBV3-1 (or the pseudogene TRBV3-2) and TRBJ1-1, with no clear D. CDR1 and CDR2 from the germline V gene are LGHDT and YNNKEL (reference sequence). V shed 7 bases and J shed 6 bases, with 15 bases lying between them. The length of the CDR3 is 13 residues. The CDR3 DNA reads as TGTGCCAGCACCTTTGAGGGTAAAGCTGAAGCTTTCTTT. Translated, it gives CASTFEGKAEAFF.

The J gene is TRBJ2-5, the V gene TRBV9, with 9 positions matching TRBD2. Germline trimming cut 6 bases from V and 5 bases from J; bases unmatched to any gene: 8. The CDR3 runs 14 residues. The germline gives CDR1 SGDLS, CDR2 YYNGEE. CDR3 amino acids: CASTRGGRQETQYF. The CDR3 DNA reads as TGTGCCAGCACGCGGGGGGGTAGGCAGGAGACCCAGTACTTC.

The V and J genes are TRBV6-5 and TRBJ2-7, with TRBD1 identical over 9 bases. Germline lookup yields CDR1 MNHEY and CDR2 SVGAGI. With V trimmed by 5 bases and J by 4 bases, 6 bases remained unmatched. This CDR3 has 14 residues. This CDR3 is CASSKLGTGYEQYF. CDR3 coding DNA: TGTGCCAGCAGTAAACTCGGGACAGGGTACGAGCAGTACTTC.